These T cell receptor beta chains were read from a single sample in a study of CD8 T cells in Susac syndrome. TCRdb re-derived calls from the immunoSEQ multiplex PCR reads in MiXCR, one entry per CDR3 protein. The sample holds hundreds of thousands of distinct CDR3 sequences; roughly 93% are singletons and the top ten take 0.15% to 0.2%. Sequencing was performed on CD4+ T cells from PBMCs. All receptors come from a human donor with Susac syndrome. CDR3s include the opening cysteine and the closing phenylalanine or tryptophan. Each record gives: V gene, CDR3 length, CDR3 protein.

TRBV20-1,13,CSASEGGNQPQHF
TRBV24-1,12,CATSDRMGGYTF
TRBV29-1,13,CSVADWRDTEAFF
TRBV29-1,13,CSVEVEPGTEAFF
TRBV5-1,15,CASSLESRENQPQHF
TRBV6-5,15,CASSYRGAFTDTQYF
TRBV3-1,18,CASSQHGKGLTGESIRFF
TRBV9,15,CASSATGLRTYEQYF
TRBV4-3,12,CASSRVQGTQYF
TRBV5-4,15,CASSLGAQGMYGYTF
TRBV20-1,14,CSARTSGGPDTQYF
TRBV9,15,CASSVGRTGNYEQFF
TRBV5-4,13,CASTGTNGNTIYF
TRBV5-1,16,CASSGGNSGLQETQYF
TRBV3-1,12,CASSRPWETQYF
TRBV5-4,13,CASSLSRTGEQYF
TRBV5-4,15,CASSLVGGEDSPLHF
TRBV3-1,15,CASSEGLVRRKTQYF
TRBV20-1,14,CSAEAGLPNYGYTF
TRBV27,17,CASSSRPSPGTNEKLFF
TRBV30,14,CAWSHGEFNQPQHF
TRBV2,18,CASSDSPVVVAGTDTQYF
TRBV6-2/TRBV6-3,18,CASSLRGARDATNEKLFF
TRBV30,13,CAWIPTTGDEQFF
TRBV6-2/TRBV6-3,15,CASSYWGQIQETQYF
TRBV27,14,CASSLRLGQRGYTF
TRBV2,14,CASRPGQGNTEAFF
TRBV30,12,CAWSTRNQPQHF
TRBV20-1,12,CSATMPGDEQYF
TRBV30,13,CASTTVSGNEQFF
TRBV7-9,10,CASSPYEQYF
TRBV5-1,14,CASSLNRGLEEQYF
TRBV30,15,CAWSVWDRGHYGYTF
TRBV4-3,14,CASSQDLAGYGYTF
TRBV3-1,15,CASSTMAGTFYEQYF
TRBV27,16,CASTPRGAGGYSPLHF
TRBV5-1,14,CASSPQAGGEKLFF
TRBV20-1,12,CSASPGSYEQYF
TRBV4-2,16,CASSKMSLAGVDTQYF
TRBV12-3/TRBV12-4,17,CASSEAPGQEPNQPQHF